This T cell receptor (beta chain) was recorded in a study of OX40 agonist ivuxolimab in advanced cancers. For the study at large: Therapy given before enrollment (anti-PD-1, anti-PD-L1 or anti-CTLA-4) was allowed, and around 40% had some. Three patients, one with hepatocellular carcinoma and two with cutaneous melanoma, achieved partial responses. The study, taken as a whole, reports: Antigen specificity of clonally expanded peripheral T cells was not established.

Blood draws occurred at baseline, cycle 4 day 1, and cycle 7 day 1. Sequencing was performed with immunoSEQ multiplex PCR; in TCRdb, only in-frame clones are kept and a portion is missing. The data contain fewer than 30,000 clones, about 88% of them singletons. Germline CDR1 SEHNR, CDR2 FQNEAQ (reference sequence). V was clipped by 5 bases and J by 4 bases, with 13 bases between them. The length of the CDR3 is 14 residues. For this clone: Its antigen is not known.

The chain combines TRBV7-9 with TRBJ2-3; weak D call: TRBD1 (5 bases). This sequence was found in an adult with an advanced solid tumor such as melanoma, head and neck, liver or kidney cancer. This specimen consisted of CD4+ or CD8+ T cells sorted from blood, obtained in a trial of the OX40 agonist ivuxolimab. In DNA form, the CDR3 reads TGTGCCAGCAGCGTGGCCCAGGGTGCAGATACGCAGTATTTT. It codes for CASSVAQGADTQYF.